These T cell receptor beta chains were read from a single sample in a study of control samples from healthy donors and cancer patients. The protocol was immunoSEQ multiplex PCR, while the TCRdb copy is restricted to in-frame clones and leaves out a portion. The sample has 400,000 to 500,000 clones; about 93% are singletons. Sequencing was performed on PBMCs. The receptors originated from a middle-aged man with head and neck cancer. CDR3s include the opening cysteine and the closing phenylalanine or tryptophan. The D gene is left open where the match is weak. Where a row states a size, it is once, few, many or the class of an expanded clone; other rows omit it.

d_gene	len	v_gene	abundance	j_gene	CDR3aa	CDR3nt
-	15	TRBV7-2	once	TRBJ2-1	CASSLVSTSSNEQFF	TGTGCCAGCAGCTTAGTCTCTACTAGCAGCAATGAGCAGTTCTTC
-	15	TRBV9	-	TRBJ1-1	CASSRTQGAGSEAFF	TGTGCCAGCAGCCGTACACAGGGTGCCGGCTCTGAAGCTTTCTTT
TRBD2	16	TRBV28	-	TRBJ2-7	CASSFLAAGVSSEQYF	TGTGCCAGCAGTTTCCTTGCAGCGGGAGTATCATCCGAGCAGTACTTC
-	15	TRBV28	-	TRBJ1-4	CASRAVFATNEKLFF	TGTGCCAGCAGGGCAGTATTTGCAACTAATGAAAAACTGTTTTTT
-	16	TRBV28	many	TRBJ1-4	CASSLRDYRGNEKLFF	TGTGCCAGCAGTTTACGGGACTATCGGGGAAATGAAAAACTGTTTTTT
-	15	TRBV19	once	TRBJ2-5	CASSMARQGSETQYF	TGTGCCAGTAGTATGGCTAGGCAGGGGTCGGAGACCCAGTACTTC
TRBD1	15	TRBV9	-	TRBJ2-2	CASSATGADAGELFF	TGTGCCAGCAGCGCGACAGGGGCGGATGCCGGGGAGCTGTTTTTT
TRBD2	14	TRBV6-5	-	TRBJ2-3	CASTTSGRTDTQYF	TGTGCCAGCACCACTAGCGGGAGAACAGATACGCAGTATTTT
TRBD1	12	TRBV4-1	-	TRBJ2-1	CASRTGYNEQFF	TGCGCCAGCCGGACAGGCTACAATGAGCAGTTCTTC
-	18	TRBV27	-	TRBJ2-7	CASTPWGRNTPREDEQYF	TGTGCCAGCACACCCTGGGGGAGAAACACCCCTCGCGAGGACGAGCAGTACTTC
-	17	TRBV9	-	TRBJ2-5	CASSAARADKARETQYF	TGTGCCAGCAGCGCCGCTAGGGCAGACAAGGCGAGGGAGACCCAGTACTTC
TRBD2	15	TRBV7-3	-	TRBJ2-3	CASSLFAGGIDTQYF	TGTGCCAGCAGCTTATTCGCGGGGGGAATAGATACGCAGTATTTT
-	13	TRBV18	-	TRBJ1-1	CASSPIPVTEAFF	TGTGCCAGCTCACCAATTCCAGTAACTGAAGCTTTCTTT
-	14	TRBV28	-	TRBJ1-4	CASSQDRRDEKLFF	TGTGCCAGCAGTCAGGACAGAAGGGATGAAAAACTGTTTTTT
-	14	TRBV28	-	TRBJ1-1	CASSFGGMNTEAFF	TGTGCCAGCAGTTTTGGGGGCATGAACACTGAAGCTTTCTTT
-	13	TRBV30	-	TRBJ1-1	CAWSEQGGTEAFF	TGTGCCTGGAGTGAACAGGGTGGCACTGAAGCTTTCTTT
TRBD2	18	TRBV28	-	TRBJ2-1	CASSVGLVERGSYNEQFF	TGTGCCAGCAGCGTAGGACTAGTCGAAAGAGGTTCCTACAATGAGCAGTTCTTC
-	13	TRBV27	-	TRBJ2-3	CASGWGWTDTQYF	TGTGCCAGCGGGTGGGGATGGACAGATACGCAGTATTTT